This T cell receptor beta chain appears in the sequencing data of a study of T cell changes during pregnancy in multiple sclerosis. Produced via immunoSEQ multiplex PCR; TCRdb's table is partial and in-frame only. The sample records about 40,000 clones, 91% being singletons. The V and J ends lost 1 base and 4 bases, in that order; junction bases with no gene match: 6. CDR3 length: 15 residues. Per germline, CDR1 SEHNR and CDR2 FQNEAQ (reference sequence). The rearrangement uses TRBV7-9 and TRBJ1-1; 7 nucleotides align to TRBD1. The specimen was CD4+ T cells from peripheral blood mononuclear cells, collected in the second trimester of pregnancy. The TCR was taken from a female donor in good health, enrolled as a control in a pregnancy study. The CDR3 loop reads CASSLGGGSGTEAFF. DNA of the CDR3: TGTGCCAGCAGCTTAGGAGGGGGCTCGGGCACTGAAGCTTTCTTT.